This T cell receptor (beta chain) comes out of a study of OX40 agonist ivuxolimab in advanced cancers. Data came from immunoSEQ multiplex PCR; TCRdb stores just in-frame clones and leaves some out. The sample lists about 80,000 clones, more than 90% occurring once. Trimming took 6 bases from V and 2 from J, leaving 8 bases between them. This CDR3 comprises 12 residues. From germline, CDR1 is SNHLY and CDR2 FYNNEI. This clone has only one observation. This clonotype originated in an adult with an advanced solid tumor such as melanoma, head and neck, liver or kidney cancer. This specimen was CD4+ or CD8+ T cells sorted from blood, taken in a trial of the OX40 agonist ivuxolimab. The chain is built from TRBV2 and TRBJ2-7; no clear D gene. The CDR3 loop is CASRRSAYEQYF. The CDR3 nucleotides read TGTGCCAGCAGGCGGTCAGCCTACGAGCAGTACTTC.